This T cell receptor beta chain was observed in a study of blood T cells in healthy people across ages. Using a J-beta primer mix together with a sample-barcoded 5' primer, a second PCR was run for about 7 to 12 cycles. TCRdb re-called the 5' RACE reads with MiXCR, one entry per CDR3 protein. The sample carries about 570,000 distinct CDR3 sequences, 27% recorded once. Germline V lookup: CDR1 SQVTM, CDR2 ANQGSEA. The CDR3 has 14 amino acids. Donation came from healthy Caucasian individuals in Russia who were aged about 6 to 95. Every sample yielded at least 7 million isolated PBMCs. Study results and caveats: More naive CD4+ cells and higher diversity were found in long-lived than in aged donors. The study could not conclusively compare naive and antigen-experienced cells, given its unsorted PBMCs.

A note on this clonotype: The antigen is not known.

The sequenced material came from blood. J is TRBJ2-1 and V is TRBV29-1; D is perhaps TRBD1 (6 bases). Near its end, the DNA agrees better with TRBJ2-5, so the J call may be wrong. The sequence came from a woman between 70 and 85 years old in good health. Here the CDR3 reads CSVASQGSLKTQYF. CDR3 bases: TGCAGCGTTGCTTCCCAGGGGAGTTTGAAGACCCAGTACTTC.